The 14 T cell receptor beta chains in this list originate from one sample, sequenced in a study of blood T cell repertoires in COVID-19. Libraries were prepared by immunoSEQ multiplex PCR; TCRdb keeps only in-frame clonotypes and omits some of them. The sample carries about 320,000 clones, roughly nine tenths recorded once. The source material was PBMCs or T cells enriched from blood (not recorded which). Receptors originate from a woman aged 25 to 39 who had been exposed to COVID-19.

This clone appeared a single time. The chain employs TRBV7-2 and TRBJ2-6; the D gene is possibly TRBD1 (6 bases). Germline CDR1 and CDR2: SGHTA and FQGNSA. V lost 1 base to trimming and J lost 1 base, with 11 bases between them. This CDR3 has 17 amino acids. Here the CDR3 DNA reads TGTGCCAGCAGCTTAGGGACAGCGAGATCTGGGGCCAACGTCCTGACTTTC. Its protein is CASSLGTARSGANVLTF.

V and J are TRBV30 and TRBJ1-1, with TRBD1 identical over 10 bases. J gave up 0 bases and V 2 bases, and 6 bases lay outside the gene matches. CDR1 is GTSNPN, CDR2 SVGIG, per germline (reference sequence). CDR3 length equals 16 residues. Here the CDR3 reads CAWSRGQGYMNTEAFF. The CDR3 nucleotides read TGTGCCTGGAGTAGGGGACAGGGGTATATGAACACTGAAGCTTTCTTT. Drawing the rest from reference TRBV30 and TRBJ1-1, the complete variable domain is SQTIHQWPATLVQPVGSPLSLECTVEGTSNPNLYWYRQAAGRGLQLLFYSVGIGQISSEVPQNLSASRPQDRQFILSSKKLLLSDSGFYLCAWSRGQGYMNTEAFFGQGTRLTVV.

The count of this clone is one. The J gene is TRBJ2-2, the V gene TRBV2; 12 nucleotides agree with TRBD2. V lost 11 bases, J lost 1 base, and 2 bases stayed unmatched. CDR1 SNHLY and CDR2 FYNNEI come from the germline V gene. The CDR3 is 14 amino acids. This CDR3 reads CAWGLAGNTGELFF. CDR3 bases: TGTGCCTGGGGACTAGCGGGGAACACCGGGGAGCTGTTTTTT.

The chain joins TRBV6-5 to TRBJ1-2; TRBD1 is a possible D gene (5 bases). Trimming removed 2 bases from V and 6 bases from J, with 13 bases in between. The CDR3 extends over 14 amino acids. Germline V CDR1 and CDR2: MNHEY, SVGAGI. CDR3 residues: CASSYRGASHGYTF. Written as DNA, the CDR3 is TGTGCCAGCAGTTACCGCGGGGCGTCCCATGGCTACACCTTC.

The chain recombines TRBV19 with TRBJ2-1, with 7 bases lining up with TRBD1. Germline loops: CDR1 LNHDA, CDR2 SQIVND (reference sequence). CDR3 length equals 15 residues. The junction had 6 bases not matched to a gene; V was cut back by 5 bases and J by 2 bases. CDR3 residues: CASSPTGSPYNEQFF. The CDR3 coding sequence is TGTGCCAGTAGTCCGACAGGGAGCCCCTACAATGAGCAGTTCTTC.

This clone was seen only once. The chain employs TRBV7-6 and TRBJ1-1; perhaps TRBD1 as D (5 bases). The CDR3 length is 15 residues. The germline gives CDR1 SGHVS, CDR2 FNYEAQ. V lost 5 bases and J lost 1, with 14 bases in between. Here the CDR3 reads CASSPGVRGNTEAFF. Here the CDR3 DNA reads TGTGCCAGCAGCCCGGGTGTTAGGGGGAACACTGAAGCTTTCTTT.

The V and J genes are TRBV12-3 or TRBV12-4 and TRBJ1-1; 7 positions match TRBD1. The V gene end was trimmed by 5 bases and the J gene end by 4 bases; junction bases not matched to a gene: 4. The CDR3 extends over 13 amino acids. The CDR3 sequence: CASSDRVGTEAFF. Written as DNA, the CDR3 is TGTGCCAGCAGTGACAGGGTAGGCACTGAAGCTTTCTTT.

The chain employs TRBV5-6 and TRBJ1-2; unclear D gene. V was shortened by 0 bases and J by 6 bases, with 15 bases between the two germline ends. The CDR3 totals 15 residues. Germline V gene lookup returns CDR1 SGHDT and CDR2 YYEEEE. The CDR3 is CASSLASGWADGYTF. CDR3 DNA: TGTGCCAGCAGCTTGGCTTCGGGATGGGCGGATGGCTACACCTTC. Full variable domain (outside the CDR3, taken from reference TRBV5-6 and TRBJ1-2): DAGVTQSPTHLIKTRGQQVTLRCSPKSGHDTVSWYQQALGQGPQFIFQYYEEEERQRGNFPDRFSGHQFPNYSSELNVNALLLGDSALYLCASSLASGWADGYTFGSGTRLTVV.

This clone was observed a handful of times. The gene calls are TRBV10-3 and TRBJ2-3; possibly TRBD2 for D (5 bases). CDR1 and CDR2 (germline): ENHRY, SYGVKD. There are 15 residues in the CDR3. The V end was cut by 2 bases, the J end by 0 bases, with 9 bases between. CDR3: CAISEPGLSTDTQYF. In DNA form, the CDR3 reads TGTGCCATCAGTGAGCCTGGACTCAGCACAGATACGCAGTATTTT.

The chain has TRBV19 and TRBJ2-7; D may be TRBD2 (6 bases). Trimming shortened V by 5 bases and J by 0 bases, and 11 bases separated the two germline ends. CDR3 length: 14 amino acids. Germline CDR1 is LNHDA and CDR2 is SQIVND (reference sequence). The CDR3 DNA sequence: TGTGCCAGTAGTCCGACTAGAAGCTCCTACGAGCAGTACTTC. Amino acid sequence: CASSPTRSSYEQYF.

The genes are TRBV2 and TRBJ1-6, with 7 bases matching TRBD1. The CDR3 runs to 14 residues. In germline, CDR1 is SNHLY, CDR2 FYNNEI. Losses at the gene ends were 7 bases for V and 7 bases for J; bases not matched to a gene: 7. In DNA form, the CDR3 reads TGTGCCAGCACGATCTACAGGGGAAATTCACCCCTCCACTTT. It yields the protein CASTIYRGNSPLHF. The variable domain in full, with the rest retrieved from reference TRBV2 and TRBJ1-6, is EPEVTQTPSHQVTQMGQEVILRCVPISNHLYFYWYRQILGQKVEFLVSFYNNEISEKSEIFDDQFSVERPDGSNFTLKIRSTKLEDSAMYFCASTIYRGNSPLHFGNGTRLTVT.

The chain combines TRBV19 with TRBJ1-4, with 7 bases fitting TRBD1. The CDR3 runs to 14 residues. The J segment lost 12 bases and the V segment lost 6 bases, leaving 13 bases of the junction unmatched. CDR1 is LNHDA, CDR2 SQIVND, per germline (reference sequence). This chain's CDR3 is CASRAGTASYQLFF. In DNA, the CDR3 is TGTGCCAGTAGGGCCGGGACAGCAAGCTACCAACTGTTTTTT.

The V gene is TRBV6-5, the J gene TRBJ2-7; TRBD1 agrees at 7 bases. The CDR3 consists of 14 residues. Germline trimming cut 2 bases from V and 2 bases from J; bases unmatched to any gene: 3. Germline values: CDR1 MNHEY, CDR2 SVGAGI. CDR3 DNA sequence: TGTGCCAGCAGTTACCGACAGGGACCCTACGAGCAGTACTTC. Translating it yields CASSYRQGPYEQYF.

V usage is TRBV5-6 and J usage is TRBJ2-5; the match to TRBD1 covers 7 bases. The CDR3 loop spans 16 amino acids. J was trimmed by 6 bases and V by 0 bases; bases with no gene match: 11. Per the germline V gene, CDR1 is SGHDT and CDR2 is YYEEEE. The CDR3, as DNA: TGTGCCAGCAGCTTGGGGTGGTCAGGGGGTTGGAAGACCCAGTACTTC. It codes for CASSLGWSGGWKTQYF.